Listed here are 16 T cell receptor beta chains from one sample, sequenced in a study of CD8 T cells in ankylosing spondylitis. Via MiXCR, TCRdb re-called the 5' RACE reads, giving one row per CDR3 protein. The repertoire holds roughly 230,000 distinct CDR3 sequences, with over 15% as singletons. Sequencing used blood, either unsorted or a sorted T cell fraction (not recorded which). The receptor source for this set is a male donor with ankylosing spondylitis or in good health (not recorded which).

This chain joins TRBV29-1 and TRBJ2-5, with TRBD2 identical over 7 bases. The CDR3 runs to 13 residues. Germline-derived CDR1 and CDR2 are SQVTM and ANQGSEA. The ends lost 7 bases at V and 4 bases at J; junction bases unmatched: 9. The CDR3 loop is CSDLADLIETQYF. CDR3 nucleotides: TGCAGCGACCTAGCGGATCTAATAGAGACCCAGTACTTC.

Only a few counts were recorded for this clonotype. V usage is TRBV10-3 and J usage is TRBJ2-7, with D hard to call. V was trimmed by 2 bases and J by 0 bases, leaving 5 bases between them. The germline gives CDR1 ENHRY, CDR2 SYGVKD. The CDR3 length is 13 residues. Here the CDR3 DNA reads TGTGCCATCAGTGAGGCAGACTCCTACGAGCAGTACTTC. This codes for CAISEADSYEQYF.

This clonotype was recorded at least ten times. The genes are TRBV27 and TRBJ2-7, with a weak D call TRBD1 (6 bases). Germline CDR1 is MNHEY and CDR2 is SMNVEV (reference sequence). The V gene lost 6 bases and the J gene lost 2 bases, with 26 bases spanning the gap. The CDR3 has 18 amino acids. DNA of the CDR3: TGTGCCAGCAGATATCGCAAAAGTCGCCGGGACATTACCTACGAGCAGTACTTC. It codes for CASRYRKSRRDITYEQYF.

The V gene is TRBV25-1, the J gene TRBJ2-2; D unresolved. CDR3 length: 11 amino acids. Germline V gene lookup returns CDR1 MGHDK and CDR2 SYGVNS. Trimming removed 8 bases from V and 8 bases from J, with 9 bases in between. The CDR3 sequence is CASSIRGELFF. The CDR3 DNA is TGTGCCAGCTCAATTAGAGGGGAGCTGTTTTTT.

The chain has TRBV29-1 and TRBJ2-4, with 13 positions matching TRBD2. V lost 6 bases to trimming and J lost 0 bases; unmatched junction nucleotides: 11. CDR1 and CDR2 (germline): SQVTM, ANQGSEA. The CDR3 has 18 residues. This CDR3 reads CSVTGTSGTRVAKNIQYF. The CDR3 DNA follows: TGCAGCGTAACCGGGACTAGCGGGACGAGGGTAGCCAAAAACATTCAGTACTTC.

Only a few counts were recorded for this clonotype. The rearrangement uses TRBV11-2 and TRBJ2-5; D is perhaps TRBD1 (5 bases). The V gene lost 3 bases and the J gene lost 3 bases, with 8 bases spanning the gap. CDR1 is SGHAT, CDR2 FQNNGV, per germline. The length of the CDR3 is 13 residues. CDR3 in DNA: TGTGCCAGCAGCTTTTGGGGCGAAGAGACCCAGTACTTC. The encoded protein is CASSFWGEETQYF.

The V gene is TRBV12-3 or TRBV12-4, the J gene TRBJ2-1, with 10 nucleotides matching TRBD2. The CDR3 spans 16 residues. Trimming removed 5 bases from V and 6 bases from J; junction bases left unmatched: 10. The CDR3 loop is CASSPALAGAFNEQFF. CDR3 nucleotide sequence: TGTGCCAGCAGTCCCGCTCTAGCGGGGGCTTTCAATGAGCAGTTCTTC.

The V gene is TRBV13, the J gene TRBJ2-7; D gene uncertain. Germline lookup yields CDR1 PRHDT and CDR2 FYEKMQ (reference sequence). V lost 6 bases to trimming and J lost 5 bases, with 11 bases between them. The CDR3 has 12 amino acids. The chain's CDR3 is CASSANINEQYF. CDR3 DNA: TGTGCCAGCAGTGCTAACATCAACGAGCAGTACTTC.

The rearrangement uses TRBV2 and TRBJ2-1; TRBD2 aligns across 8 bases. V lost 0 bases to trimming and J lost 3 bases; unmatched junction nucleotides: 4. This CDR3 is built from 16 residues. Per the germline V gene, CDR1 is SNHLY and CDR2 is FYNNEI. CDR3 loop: CASSEASTSGYNEQFF. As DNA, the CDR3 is TGTGCCAGCAGTGAAGCGAGCACTAGCGGCTACAATGAGCAGTTCTTC.

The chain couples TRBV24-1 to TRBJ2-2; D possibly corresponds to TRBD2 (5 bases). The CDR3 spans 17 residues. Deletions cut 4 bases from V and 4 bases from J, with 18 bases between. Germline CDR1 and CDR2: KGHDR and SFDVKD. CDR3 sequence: CATSDPRVEASTGELFF. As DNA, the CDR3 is TGTGCCACCAGTGACCCACGTGTGGAGGCGAGCACCGGGGAGCTGTTTTTT.

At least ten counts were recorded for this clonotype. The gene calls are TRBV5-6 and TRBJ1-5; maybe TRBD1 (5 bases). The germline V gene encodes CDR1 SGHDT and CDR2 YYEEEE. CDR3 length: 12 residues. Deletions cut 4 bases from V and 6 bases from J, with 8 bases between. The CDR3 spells CASSGGGQPQHF. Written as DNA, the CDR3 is TGTGCCAGCAGCGGCGGGGGTCAGCCCCAGCATTTT.

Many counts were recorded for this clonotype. The DNA for the CDR3 is TGCGCCAGCAGCCAAGTACCGGCGAGCTCTGGAAACACCATATATTTT. This gives the protein CASSQVPASSGNTIYF. The rearrangement joins TRBV4-1 to TRBJ1-3; D uncertain. The CDR3 consists of 16 residues. V was trimmed by 1 base and J by 0 bases, leaving 10 bases between them. Germline V lookup: CDR1 MGHRA, CDR2 YSYEKL.

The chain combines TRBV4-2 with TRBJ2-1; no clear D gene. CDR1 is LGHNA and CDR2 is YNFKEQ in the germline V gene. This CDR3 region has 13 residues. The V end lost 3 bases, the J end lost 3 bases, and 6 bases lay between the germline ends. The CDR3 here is CASSHSSYNEQFF. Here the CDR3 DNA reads TGTGCCAGCAGCCACTCCAGCTACAATGAGCAGTTCTTC.

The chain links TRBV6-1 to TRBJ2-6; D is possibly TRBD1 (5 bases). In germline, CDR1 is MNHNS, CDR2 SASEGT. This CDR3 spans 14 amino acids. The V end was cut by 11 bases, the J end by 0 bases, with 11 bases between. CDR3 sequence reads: CAARTGSGANVLTF. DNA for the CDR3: TGTGCCGCACGAACAGGCTCTGGGGCCAACGTCCTGACTTTC.

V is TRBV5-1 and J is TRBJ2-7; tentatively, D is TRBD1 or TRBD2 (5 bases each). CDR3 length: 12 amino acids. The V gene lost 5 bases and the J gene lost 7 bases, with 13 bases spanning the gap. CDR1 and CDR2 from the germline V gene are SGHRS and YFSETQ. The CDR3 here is CASRAGTLEQYF. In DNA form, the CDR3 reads TGCGCCAGCAGAGCCGGGACCCTGGAGCAGTACTTC.

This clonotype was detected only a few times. The CDR3 DNA is TGTGCCAGCAGTCGTGATCCCTCCTACAATGAGCAGTTCTTC. It translates to CASSRDPSYNEQFF. The chain links TRBV12-3 or TRBV12-4 to TRBJ2-1; no firm D call. There are 14 residues in the CDR3. The V and J ends lost 5 bases and 0 bases respectively, with 8 bases between them.